A single T cell receptor beta chain is shown here with its context. Germline V gene sequence: CDR1 ENHRY, CDR2 SYGVKD. J gave up 7 bases and V 3 bases, and 8 bases lay outside the gene matches. The CDR3 is made up of 15 amino acids. The data are from a study of blood T cell repertoires in COVID-19. Assay used: immunoSEQ multiplex PCR; TCRdb lists only in-frame clones, some missing. The sample has around 300,000 clones; 80% to 90% are singletons. The sample comprised peripheral blood. The clonotype was recovered from a woman between 25 and 40 years old with active or convalescent COVID-19. The V call is TRBV10-3, the J call TRBJ2-1; 8 nucleotides line up with TRBD1. This chain's CDR3 is CAISDGQGMKNEQFF. The CDR3 DNA reads TGTGCCATCAGTGATGGACAGGGAATGAAGAATGAGCAGTTCTTC.